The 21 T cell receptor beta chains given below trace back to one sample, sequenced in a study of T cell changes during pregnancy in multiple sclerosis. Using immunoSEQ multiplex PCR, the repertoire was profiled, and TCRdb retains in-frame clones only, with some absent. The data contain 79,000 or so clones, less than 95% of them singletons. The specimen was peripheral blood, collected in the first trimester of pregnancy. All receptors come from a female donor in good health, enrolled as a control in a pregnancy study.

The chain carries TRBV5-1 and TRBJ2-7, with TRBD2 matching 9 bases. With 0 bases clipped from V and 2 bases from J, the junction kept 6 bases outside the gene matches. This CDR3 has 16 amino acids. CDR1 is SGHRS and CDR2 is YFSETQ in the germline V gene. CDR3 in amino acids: CASSLGGGLATYEQYF. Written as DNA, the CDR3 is TGCGCCAGCAGCTTGGGGGGGGGACTAGCCACCTACGAGCAGTACTTC.

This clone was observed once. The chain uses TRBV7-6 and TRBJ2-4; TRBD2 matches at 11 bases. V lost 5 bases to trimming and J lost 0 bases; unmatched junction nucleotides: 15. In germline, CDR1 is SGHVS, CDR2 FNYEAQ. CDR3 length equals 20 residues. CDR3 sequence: CASSAASGGHPRIAKNIQYF. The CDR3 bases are TGTGCCAGCAGCGCAGCTAGCGGGGGGCACCCACGAATAGCCAAAAACATTCAGTACTTC.

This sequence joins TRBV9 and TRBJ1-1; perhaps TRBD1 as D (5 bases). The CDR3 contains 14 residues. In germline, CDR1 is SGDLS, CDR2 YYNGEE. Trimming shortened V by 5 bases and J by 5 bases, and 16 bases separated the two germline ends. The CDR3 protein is CASRGGGAKTEAFF. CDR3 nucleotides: TGTGCCAGCAGGGGTGGAGGGGCGAAGACTGAAGCTTTCTTT.

In DNA, the CDR3 is TGTGCCAGCTCACCACAGCGTAGCGGCCAAGAGACCCAGTACTTC. Translation gives CASSPQRSGQETQYF. V and J are TRBV18 and TRBJ2-5, with a tentative D call TRBD2 (6 bases). The CDR3 loop spans 15 amino acids. CDR1 KGHSH and CDR2 LQKENI come from the germline V gene. The V gene lost 1 base and the J gene lost 1 base, with 10 bases spanning the gap.

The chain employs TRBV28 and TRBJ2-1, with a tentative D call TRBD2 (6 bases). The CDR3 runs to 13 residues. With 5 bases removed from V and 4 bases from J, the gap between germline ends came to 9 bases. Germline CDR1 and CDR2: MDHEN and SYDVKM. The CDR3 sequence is CASSGAGYNEQFF. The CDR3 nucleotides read TGTGCCAGCAGTGGAGCGGGTTACAATGAGCAGTTCTTC. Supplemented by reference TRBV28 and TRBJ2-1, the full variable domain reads DVKVTQSSRYLVKRTGEKVFLECVQDMDHENMFWYRQDPGLGLRLIYFSYDVKMKEKGDIPEGYSVSREKKERFSLILESASTNQTSMYLCASSGAGYNEQFFGPGTRLTVL.

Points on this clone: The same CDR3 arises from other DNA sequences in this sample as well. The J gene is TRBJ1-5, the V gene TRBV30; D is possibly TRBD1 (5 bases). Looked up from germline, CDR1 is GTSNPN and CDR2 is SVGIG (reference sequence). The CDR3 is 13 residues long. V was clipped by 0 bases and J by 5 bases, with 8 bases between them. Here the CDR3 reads CAWSVQGDQPQHF. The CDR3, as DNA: TGTGCCTGGAGTGTACAAGGGGATCAGCCCCAGCATTTT.

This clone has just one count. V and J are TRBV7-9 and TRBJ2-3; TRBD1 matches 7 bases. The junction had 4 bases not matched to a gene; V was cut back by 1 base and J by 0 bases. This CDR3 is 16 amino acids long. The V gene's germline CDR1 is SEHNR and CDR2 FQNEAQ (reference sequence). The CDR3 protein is CASSLGTGDSTDTQYF. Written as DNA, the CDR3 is TGTGCCAGCAGCTTAGGGACAGGTGATAGCACAGATACGCAGTATTTT. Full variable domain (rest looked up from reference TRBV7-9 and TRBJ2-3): DTGVSQNPRHKITKRGQNVTFRCDPISEHNRLYWYRQTLGQGPEFLTYFQNEAQLEKSRLLSDRFSAERPKGSFSTLEIQRTEQGDSAMYLCASSLGTGDSTDTQYFGPGTRLTVL.

This CDR3 is CASRGGLPDTQYF. The CDR3 coding sequence is TGCGCCAGCAGAGGGGGCCTTCCAGATACGCAGTATTTT. The chain recombines TRBV5-1 with TRBJ2-3; 7 bases are shared with TRBD1. Germline lookup yields CDR1 SGHRS and CDR2 YFSETQ. V was pared by 5 bases and J by 4 bases, with 4 bases of the junction left unmatched. The CDR3 runs to 13 residues.

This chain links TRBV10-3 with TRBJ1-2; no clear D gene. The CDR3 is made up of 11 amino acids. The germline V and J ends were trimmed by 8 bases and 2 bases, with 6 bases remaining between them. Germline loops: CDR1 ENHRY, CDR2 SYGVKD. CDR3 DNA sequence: TGTGCCATCCGAGGAAACTATGGCTACACCTTC. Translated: CAIRGNYGYTF.

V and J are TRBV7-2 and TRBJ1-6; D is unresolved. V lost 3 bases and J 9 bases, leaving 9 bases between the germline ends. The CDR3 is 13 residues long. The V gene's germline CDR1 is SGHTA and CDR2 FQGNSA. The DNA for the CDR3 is TGTGCCAGCAGCTTCGGATGGGCTTCACCCCTCCACTTT. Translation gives CASSFGWASPLHF.

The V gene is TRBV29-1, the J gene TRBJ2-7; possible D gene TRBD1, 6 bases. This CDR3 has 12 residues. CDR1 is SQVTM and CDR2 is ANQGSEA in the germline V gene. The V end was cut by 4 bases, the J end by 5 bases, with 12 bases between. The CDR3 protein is CSVGVTGNEQYF. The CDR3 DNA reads TGCAGCGTTGGAGTAACAGGGAACGAGCAGTACTTC.

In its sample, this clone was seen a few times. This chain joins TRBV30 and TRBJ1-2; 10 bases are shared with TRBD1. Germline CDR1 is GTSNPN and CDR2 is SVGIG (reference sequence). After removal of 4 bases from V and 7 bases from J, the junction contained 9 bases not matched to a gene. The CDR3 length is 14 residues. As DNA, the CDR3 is TGTGCCTGGACCCCCGGGACAGGGGCGGCTGGCTACACCTTC. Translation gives CAWTPGTGAAGYTF.

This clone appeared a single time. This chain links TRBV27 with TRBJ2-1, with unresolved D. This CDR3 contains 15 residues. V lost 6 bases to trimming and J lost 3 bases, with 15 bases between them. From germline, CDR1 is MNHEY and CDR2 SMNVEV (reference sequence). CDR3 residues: CASRTFFARYNEQFF. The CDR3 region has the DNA TGTGCCAGCAGAACCTTTTTCGCGCGCTACAATGAGCAGTTCTTC.

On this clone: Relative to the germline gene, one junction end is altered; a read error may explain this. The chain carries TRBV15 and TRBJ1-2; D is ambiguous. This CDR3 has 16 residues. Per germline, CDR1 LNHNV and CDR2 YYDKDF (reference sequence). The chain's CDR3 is CATSGEWAGINDGYTF. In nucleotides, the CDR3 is TGTGCCACCAGCGGAGAGTGGGCGGGGATAAATGATGGCTACACCTTC.

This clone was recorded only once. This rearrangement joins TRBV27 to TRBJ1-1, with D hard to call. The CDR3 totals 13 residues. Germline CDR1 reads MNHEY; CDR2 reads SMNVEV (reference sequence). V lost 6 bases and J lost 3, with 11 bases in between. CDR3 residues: CASSSGSYTEAFF. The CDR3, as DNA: TGTGCCAGCAGCTCCGGGTCCTACACTGAAGCTTTCTTT.

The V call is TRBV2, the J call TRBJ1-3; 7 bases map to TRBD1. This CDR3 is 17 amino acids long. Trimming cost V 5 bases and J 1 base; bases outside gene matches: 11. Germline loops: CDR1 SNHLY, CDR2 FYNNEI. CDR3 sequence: CASSLPRDSFSGNTIYF. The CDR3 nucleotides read TGTGCCAGCAGTCTCCCCCGGGACAGCTTTTCTGGAAACACCATATATTTT.

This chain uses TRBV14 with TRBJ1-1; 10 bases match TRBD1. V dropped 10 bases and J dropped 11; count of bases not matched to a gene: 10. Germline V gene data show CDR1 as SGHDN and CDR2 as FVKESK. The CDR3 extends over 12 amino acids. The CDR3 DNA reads TGTGCCACTTCGACAGGGGGCTATCGGGCTTTCTTT. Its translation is CATSTGGYRAFF.

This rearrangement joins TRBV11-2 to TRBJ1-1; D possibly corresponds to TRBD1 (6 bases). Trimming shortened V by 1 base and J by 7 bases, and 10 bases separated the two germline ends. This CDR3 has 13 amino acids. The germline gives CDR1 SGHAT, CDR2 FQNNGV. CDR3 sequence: CASSLVLDSEAFF. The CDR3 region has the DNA TGTGCCAGCAGCTTAGTATTGGACAGTGAAGCTTTCTTT.

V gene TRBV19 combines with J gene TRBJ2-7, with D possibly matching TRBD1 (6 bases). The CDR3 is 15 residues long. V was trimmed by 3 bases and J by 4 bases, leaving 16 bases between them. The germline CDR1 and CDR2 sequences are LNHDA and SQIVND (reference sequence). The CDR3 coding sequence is TGTGCCAGTAGTATTTTCAGGGGCGCGGTTTACGAGCAGTACTTC. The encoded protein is CASSIFRGAVYEQYF.

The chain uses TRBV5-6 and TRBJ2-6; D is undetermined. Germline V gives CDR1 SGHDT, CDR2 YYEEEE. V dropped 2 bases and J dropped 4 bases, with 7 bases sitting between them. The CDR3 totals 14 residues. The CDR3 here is CASSLSAGANVLTF. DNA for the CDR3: TGTGCCAGCAGCTTATCAGCGGGGGCCAACGTCCTGACTTTC.

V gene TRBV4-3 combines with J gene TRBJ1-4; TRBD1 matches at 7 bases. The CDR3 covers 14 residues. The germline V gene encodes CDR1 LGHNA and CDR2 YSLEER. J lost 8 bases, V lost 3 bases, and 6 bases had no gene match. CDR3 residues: CASSQLTGKEKLFF. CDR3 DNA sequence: TGCGCCAGCAGCCAGCTGACAGGGAAGGAAAAACTGTTTTTT.